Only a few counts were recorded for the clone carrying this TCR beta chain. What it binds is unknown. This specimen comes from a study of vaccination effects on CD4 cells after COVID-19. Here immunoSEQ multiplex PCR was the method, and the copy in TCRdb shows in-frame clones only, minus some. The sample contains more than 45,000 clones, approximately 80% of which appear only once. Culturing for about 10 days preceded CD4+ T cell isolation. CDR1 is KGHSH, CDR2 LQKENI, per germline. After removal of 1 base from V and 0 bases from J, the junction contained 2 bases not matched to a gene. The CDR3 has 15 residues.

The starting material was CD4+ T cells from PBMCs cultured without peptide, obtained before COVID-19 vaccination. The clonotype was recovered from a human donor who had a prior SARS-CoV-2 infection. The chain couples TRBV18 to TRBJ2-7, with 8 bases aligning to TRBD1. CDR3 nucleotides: TGTGCCAGCTCACCACAGGGACAGGCCTCCTACGAGCAGTACTTC. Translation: CASSPQGQASYEQYF.